This TCR beta chain was captured by sequencing in a study of OX40 agonist ivuxolimab in advanced cancers. Study-level background: The costimulatory receptor OX40 (CD134) was targeted by ivuxolimab, a fully human IgG2 agonistic monoclonal antibody. The point of sequencing TCRbeta in the periphery was to test whether ivuxolimab changed TCR sequence diversity and drove clonal T-cell expansion. In the dose-escalation cohort, roughly 80% of patients were male, and the mean age was approximately 60 years, with a range of roughly 20 to 79. Intravenous ivuxolimab was administered to patients every 2 weeks at six dose levels: 0.01, 0.1, 0.3, 1.5, 3 and 10 mg/kg. The monotherapy dose-escalation portion (N ≈ 52 patients) of the phase I ivuxolimab trial is reported in the paper. Prior anti-PD-1, anti-PD-L1 or anti-CTLA-4 therapy was permitted, and checkpoint inhibitors had been received by under 50% of dose-escalation patients. Partial responses were achieved by three dose-escalation patients, of whom one had hepatocellular carcinoma and two had cutaneous melanoma. Of the 50 to 55 patients in dose escalation, about 20 had hepatocellular carcinoma, some 15 had melanoma, 9 had renal cell carcinoma and 9 had head and neck cancer.

The trial excluded patients who had a history of autoimmune disease or were on systemic immunosuppression. Peripheral blood for TCR sequencing was collected from all dose cohorts at baseline, on cycle 4 day 1, and on cycle 7 day 1. Samples came from an open-label, multicenter, first-in-human phase I dose-escalation trial of ivuxolimab. The trial enrolled adults with locally advanced or metastatic head and neck squamous cell, hepatocellular, melanoma or renal cell carcinoma. CD4+ and CD8+ T cells were sorted separately from peripheral blood before TCR sequencing. A distance of 6 bases separates the germline ends of V and J, which lose 4 bases and 3 bases respectively. CDR3 length: 11 amino acids, cysteine to phenylalanine. The read is trimmed to its CDR3 DNA, 33 bases read in frame from base 1. CDR1 and CDR2, per the germline V gene (reference sequence), are GTSNPN and SVGIG. Overall study results and their limits: Clonal expansion of both CD4+ and CD8+ blood T cells was observed from baseline to week 6 at doses 0.1 to 3.0 mg/kg. The antigen specificity of the peripheral T cells that underwent clonal expansion was not determined. In the 0.1-3.0 mg/kg groups, partial responders were among the patients with the lowest normalized peripheral clonal expansion, particularly in CD8+ T cells. Low levels of normalized T-cell clonal expansion were also seen in some patients who did not respond. After ivuxolimab, expanded clones were on average more numerous among CD8+ T cells than among CD4+ T cells.

This clone has only a few counts. No cognate antigen has been identified for it. Base qualities were left out, and no much larger clone turns up one base away. For sequencing of the TCRbeta CDR3 region, genomic DNA was extracted from the sorted cells. The immunoSEQ Assay was used for sequencing of TCRbeta CDR3 regions. TCRdb took over this immuneACCESS table, retaining in-frame rearrangements with V and J assigned. Such tables are incomplete; in checked studies, under half of the missing clones stem from an unresolved V gene, and the remainder is unexplained. This sample holds tens of thousands of clones; about 82% were observed only once. Of the sample, 2.6% falls within the top ten clones.

The TCR was taken from an adult with an advanced solid tumor such as melanoma, head and neck, liver or kidney cancer. The sequences come from CD4+ or CD8+ T cells sorted from blood, collected in a trial of the OX40 agonist ivuxolimab. The rearranged segments are TRBV30 and TRBJ1-1, with a tentative D gene TRBD1 over 5 matching bases. The DNA sequence is as follows: TGTGCCTGGATGGGGGACACTGAAGCTTTCTTT. The translation is CAWMGDTEAFF.